Each of the 9 T cell receptor beta chains below was sequenced from the same sample in a study of shared clonotypes between healthy human individuals. Naive CD8 cells, CD45RO-negative and positively selected for CCR7, excluded terminally differentiated effector memory CD45RA+ cells. Clones were read by immunoSEQ multiplex PCR, and TCRdb kept only the in-frame ones, dropping some. The table includes 1.5 million to 2.5 million clones, approximately 94% detected once. What was sequenced was naive CD8+ T cells sorted from blood. These receptors were obtained from a man between 18 and 29 years old in good health.

V usage is TRBV6-6 and J usage is TRBJ2-3; D possibly corresponds to TRBD2 (6 bases). Germline CDR1 MNHNY, CDR2 SVGAGI (reference sequence). The ends were cut back, 2 bases at V and 6 bases at J, with 18 bases in the middle. CDR3 length: 16 residues. CDR3 DNA: TGTGCCAGCAGTTACCCCCGGGAGATCCTAGGGGATACGCAGTATTTT. This encodes CASSYPREILGDTQYF.

The chain combines TRBV2 with TRBJ1-5; D is uncertain. Germline V gives CDR1 SNHLY, CDR2 FYNNEI. With 6 bases removed from V and 0 bases from J, the gap between germline ends came to 21 bases. The CDR3 contains 18 residues. CDR3 DNA sequence: TGTGCCAGCAGGACCGGACCCGACAAGACCTATAGCAATCAGCCCCAGCATTTT. This translates into CASRTGPDKTYSNQPQHF.

The CDR3 DNA is TGTGCCAGCAGCCCCAGACTCTTCACAGATACGCAGTATTTT. This encodes CASSPRLFTDTQYF. The chain has TRBV7-9 and TRBJ2-3, with D unclear. Germline V gives CDR1 SEHNR, CDR2 FQNEAQ (reference sequence). V dropped 5 bases and J dropped 2 bases, with 11 bases sitting between them. The CDR3 sequence is 14 residues long.

The rearrangement joins TRBV7-8 to TRBJ2-1; 7 nucleotides align to TRBD2. Germline trimming cut 5 bases from V and 5 bases from J; bases unmatched to any gene: 6. CDR1 SGHVS and CDR2 FQNEAQ come from the germline V gene. The CDR3 contains 14 residues. The CDR3 here is CASSLGLEHNEQFF. The CDR3 DNA follows: TGTGCCAGCAGCCTTGGACTAGAACACAATGAGCAGTTCTTC.

The chain links TRBV6-4 to TRBJ2-3; 7 nucleotides agree with TRBD2. Unmatched junction bases numbered 7, after V lost 2 bases and J lost 2 bases. This CDR3 is built from 16 residues. Germline V gene lookup returns CDR1 MRHNA and CDR2 SNTAGT. CDR3: CASSDLGGTNTDTQYF. In DNA, the CDR3 is TGTGCCAGCAGTGACCTCGGGGGGACGAACACAGATACGCAGTATTTT.

The chain couples TRBV2 to TRBJ1-6; D gene unclear. The germline V gene encodes CDR1 SNHLY and CDR2 FYNNEI. This CDR3 contains 11 residues. Deletions cut 4 bases from V and 7 bases from J, with 2 bases between. The CDR3 sequence: CASSANSPLHF. In DNA, the CDR3 is TGTGCCAGCAGTGCCAATTCACCCCTCCACTTT.

The rearrangement uses TRBV4-3 and TRBJ2-7, with D perhaps being TRBD1 or TRBD2 (5 bases each). V lost 4 bases and J lost 0, with 19 bases in between. The germline V gene has CDR1 LGHNA and CDR2 YSLEER. The CDR3 is made up of 17 amino acids. The CDR3 DNA follows: TGCGCCAGCAGCCCCACCTCCACCGGGGCGAACTCCTACGAGCAGTACTTC. Residues: CASSPTSTGANSYEQYF.

The CDR3 sequence: CASSRTTRNEQFF. The CDR3 region has the DNA TGTGCCAGCAGTCGCACTACCCGGAATGAGCAGTTCTTC. The chain links TRBV27 to TRBJ2-1; the D is unclear. The V and J ends lost 5 bases and 7 bases respectively, with 12 bases between them. This CDR3 is 13 amino acids long. Germline-derived CDR1 and CDR2 are MNHEY and SMNVEV (reference sequence).

As to this clone: Other nucleotide sequences from this sample produce the same CDR3. V gene TRBV9 combines with J gene TRBJ2-7, with no clear D. Trimming left V 3 bases short and J 2 bases short, with 6 bases between. This CDR3 has 12 amino acids. CDR1 and CDR2 from the germline V gene are SGDLS and YYNGEE. The chain's CDR3 is CASSAGTYEQYF. CDR3 DNA sequence: TGTGCCAGCAGCGCCGGTACCTACGAGCAGTACTTC.